These 20 T cell receptor beta chains came from one sample sequenced in a study of tissue T cells after allogeneic stem cell transplantation (dated by TCRdb to between 2021 and 2022). Receptor libraries were prepared by the immunoSEQ multiplex PCR assay. TCRdb mirrors the immuneACCESS table, restricted to in-frame sequences. Some clones are absent from its copies; in checked studies, under half trace to an unresolved V gene, and the reason for the others is unknown. The sample table contains some 19,000 clones; only one count was recorded for about 70% of them. Approximately 0.39% of the sample goes to the ten largest clones. The sequenced material came from blood. The receptors stem from a female BALB/c mouse in good health. This strain has the MHC haplotype H2-d.

To note about this clone: Genes and germline come from the mouse. The CDR3 goes on 1 residue after the read ends, and that part is filled in from the germline J gene. The chain links TRBV1 to TRBJ2-7; D unclear. Trimming removed 0 bases at V and 6 bases at J, with 6 bases between. Germline V gene sequence: CDR1 NSQYPW, CDR2 LRSPGD (reference sequence). The CDR3 sequence is 12 residues long. CDR3 DNA, as far as it was read: TGCACCTGCAGTGCAGATCGCCTTGAACAGTAC. Protein product: CTCSADRLEQY. The whole CDR3 reads CTCSADRLEQYF.

Details on this clone: The gene names given are mouse names. The CDR3 end lies 1 residue beyond the end of the read and is filled in from the germline J gene. The chain links TRBV20 to TRBJ2-2; 7 bases are a match to TRBD2. Trimming took 0 bases from V and 2 from J; bases not matched to a gene: 0. The V gene's germline CDR1 is GFQATS and CDR2 STVNSAI. The length of the CDR3 is 14 residues. CDR3 protein: CGARDWGNTGQLYF. CDR3 DNA (partial): TGTGGTGCTAGGGACTGGGGGAACACCGGGCAGCTCTAC.

Worth noting for this clone: Gene names are the mouse ones. CDR3 in amino acids: CASSQEPGQDTQYF. Partial CDR3 DNA: TGTGCCAGCAGCCAAGAGCCAGGGCAAGACACCCAGTAC. This rearrangement joins TRBV2 to TRBJ2-5; maybe TRBD1 (5 bases). The read halts 1 residue ahead of the CDR3 end, with the missing end drawn from the germline J gene. Germline lookup yields CDR1 LGHNA and CDR2 YSYQKL. CDR3 size: 14 residues. Trimming took 0 bases from V and 3 from J, leaving 7 bases between them.

As concerns this clone: The gene symbols are mouse symbols. With the read ending 1 residue before the CDR3 end, the germline J gene is used to fill in that end. The gene calls are TRBV4 and TRBJ2-5, with 9 positions matching TRBD1. This CDR3 region has 15 residues. The germline V gene encodes CDR1 LGHDT and CDR2 YNNKQL (reference sequence). The V gene end was trimmed by 5 bases and the J gene end by 2 bases; junction bases not matched to a gene: 5. CDR3 residues: CASSPDRGGQDTQYF. The DNA read from the CDR3 is TGTGCCAGCAGCCCGGACAGGGGAGGCCAAGACACCCAGTAC. The full variable domain, rest sourced from reference TRBV4 and TRBJ2-5, is ETAVFQTPNYHVTQVGNEVSFNCKQTLGHDTMYWYKQDSKKLLKIMFSYNNKQLIVNETVPRRFSPQSSDKAHLNLRIKSVEPEDSAVYLCASSPDRGGQDTQYFGPGTRLLVL.

Concerning this clone: Gene names and germline match the mouse. Coverage ceases 1 residue before the CDR3 finishes, and the germline J gene fills in the end. Other DNA sequences in this specimen translate into the identical CDR3. This rearrangement joins TRBV4 to TRBJ2-4; TRBD2 is a possible D gene (5 bases). The ends were cut back, 3 bases at V and 1 base at J, with 5 bases in the middle. Germline V gene data show CDR1 as LGHDT and CDR2 as YNNKQL (reference sequence). CDR3 length: 13 residues. The CDR3 protein is CASSYWGQNTLYF. Incomplete CDR3 DNA: TGTGCCAGCAGCTACTGGGGTCAAAACACCTTGTAC.

The table lists this clone with a few counts. Genes and germline come from the mouse. The read ends 1 residue shy of where the CDR3 ends; the end is completed using the germline J gene. The rearrangement links TRBV4 to TRBJ2-1; the match to TRBD1 covers 10 bases. The CDR3 has 13 amino acids. The trim removed 9 bases at V and 6 bases at J, leaving 5 bases unmatched. Per the germline V gene, CDR1 is LGHDT and CDR2 is YNNKQL (reference sequence). This CDR3 is CARRQGALAEQFF. The sequenced CDR3 bases are TGTGCCAGACGACAGGGGGCGCTTGCTGAGCAGTTC. Drawing the rest from reference TRBV4 and TRBJ2-1, the complete variable domain is ETAVFQTPNYHVTQVGNEVSFNCKQTLGHDTMYWYKQDSKKLLKIMFSYNNKQLIVNETVPRRFSPQSSDKAHLNLRIKSVEPEDSAVYLCARRQGALAEQFFGPGTRLTVL.

Remarks on this clone: The gene symbols are mouse symbols. The read finishes 1 residue shy of the CDR3 end, and the germline J gene is used to complete it. This rearrangement joins TRBV17 to TRBJ2-5; 10 positions match TRBD1. The ends lost 5 bases at V and 6 bases at J; junction bases unmatched: 2. This CDR3 is 13 amino acids long. From germline, CDR1 is MNHDT and CDR2 YYDKIL. CDR3 bases read: TGTGCTAGCAGTCCGGGACAGGGGGACACCCAGTAC. It is translated as CASSPGQGDTQY. The full CDR3 is CASSPGQGDTQYF. The variable domain in full, completed from reference TRBV17 and TRBJ2-5, reads DTTVKQNPRYKLARVGKPVNLICSQTMNHDTMYWYQKKPNQAPKLLLFYYDKILNREADTFEKFQSSRPNNSFCSLYIGSAGLEYSAMYLCASSPGQGDTQYFGPGTRLLVL.

As to this clone: The gene symbols are mouse symbols. Read coverage stops 1 residue before the CDR3 terminus; the germline J gene supplies the remainder. This rearrangement joins TRBV2 to TRBJ2-3; 9 nucleotides match TRBD2. Germline V gives CDR1 LGHNA, CDR2 YSYQKL. The CDR3 is 15 amino acids. J gave up 3 bases and V 0 bases, and 1 base lay outside the gene matches. The CDR3 here is CASSQDGGAAETLYF. The sequenced CDR3 bases are TGTGCCAGCAGCCAAGATGGGGGGGCGGCAGAAACGCTGTAT.

Details on this clone: Gene names are the mouse ones. The read ends 1 residue shy of where the CDR3 ends; the end is completed using the germline J gene. The V gene is TRBV13-1, the J gene TRBJ2-7, with 9 bases identical to TRBD2. With V trimmed by 5 bases and J by 4 bases, 1 base remained unmatched. Germline CDR1 NSHNY, CDR2 SYGAGN. This CDR3 spans 12 amino acids. CDR3 bases read: TGTGCCAGCAGAGGACTGGGGTATGAACAGTAC. Translation gives CASRGLGYEQY. The CDR3 as a whole reads CASRGLGYEQYF.

Concerning this clone itself: Gene names are mouse gene names. The sequenced fragment ends 1 residue before the CDR3 boundary, so the rest is inferred from the germline J gene. The rearrangement links TRBV13-1 to TRBJ1-1; TRBD1 matches at 7 bases. With V trimmed by 0 bases and J by 0 bases, 5 bases remained unmatched. CDR1 and CDR2 (germline): NSHNY, SYGAGN. The CDR3 has 16 residues. The CDR3 loop is CASSDAPGQANTEVFF. The sequenced part of the CDR3 DNA is TGTGCCAGCAGTGATGCGCCCGGACAGGCAAACACAGAAGTCTTC.

The table lists this clone with a few counts. The gene symbols are mouse symbols. The read comes to an end 1 residue before the CDR3 does, leaving the germline J gene to fill in the end. J is TRBJ2-7 and V is TRBV14, with TRBD2 matching 9 bases. Germline CDR1 is SGHDT and CDR2 is FRDEAV. V lost 5 bases, J lost 4 bases, and 4 bases stayed unmatched. The CDR3 loop spans 13 amino acids. This CDR3 is CASRPTGGYEQYF. The DNA read from the CDR3 is TGTGCCAGCAGGCCGACTGGGGGATATGAACAGTAC. Full variable domain (remainder filled in from reference TRBV14 and TRBJ2-7): EAGVTQSPRYAVLQEGQAVSFWCDPISGHDTLYWYQQPRDQGPQLLVYFRDEAVIDNSQLPSDRFSAVRPKGTNSTLKIQSAKQGDTATYLCASRPTGGYEQYFGPGTRLTVL.

About this clone itself: Gene and germline names: mouse. The read ends 1 residue shy of where the CDR3 ends; the end is completed using the germline J gene. The chain has TRBV1 and TRBJ2-1; D possibly corresponds to TRBD1 (5 bases). In germline, CDR1 is NSQYPW, CDR2 LRSPGD (reference sequence). The CDR3 covers 13 residues. Trimming stripped 5 bases from V and 3 bases from J, with 8 bases between. The DNA read from the CDR3 is TGCACCTGCAGTCCCCAGGGCTATGCTGAGCAGTTC. Encoded protein: CTCSPQGYAEQF. The full CDR3 is CTCSPQGYAEQFF.

Worth noting for this clone: Genes here carry mouse names. The CDR3 here is CASSRDWGVQDTQYF. The part of the CDR3 DNA that was read is TGTGCCAGCAGTCGAGACTGGGGAGTACAAGACACCCAGTAC. The chain uses TRBV19 and TRBJ2-5; TRBD2 aligns across 8 bases. The observed sequence ends 1 residue before the CDR3 terminus, with the missing tail filled in from the germline J gene. This CDR3 region has 15 residues. With V trimmed by 4 bases and J by 3 bases, 7 bases remained unmatched. Germline CDR1 FNHDT, CDR2 SITEND (reference sequence).

Concerning this clone itself: The gene names here belong to mouse. The read ends 1 residue early relative to the CDR3; the germline J gene fills the gap. This sequence joins TRBV31 and TRBJ2-7; 11 bases align to TRBD2. The CDR3 is made up of 15 amino acids. The germline CDR1 and CDR2 sequences are GKSSPN and SITVG. Losses at the gene ends were 1 base for V and 0 bases for J; bases not matched to a gene: 2. CDR3 sequence: CAWSRLGGSSYEQYF. The CDR3 bases that were read are TGTGCCTGGAGTCGACTGGGGGGGAGCTCCTATGAACAGTAC.

About this clone itself: Genes and germline are mouse. The CDR3 goes on 1 residue after the read ends, and that part is filled in from the germline J gene. The chain combines TRBV1 with TRBJ2-7; 12 nucleotides agree with TRBD2. This CDR3 is 15 amino acids long. After removal of 1 base from V and 6 bases from J, the junction contained 4 bases not matched to a gene. Per germline, CDR1 NSQYPW and CDR2 LRSPGD (reference sequence). The CDR3 reads CTCSAVDWGGAEQYF. The sequenced CDR3 bases are TGCACCTGCAGTGCAGTCGACTGGGGGGGCGCTGAACAGTAC.

This clone was counted between two and nine times. Gene names denote mouse genes. The read is 1 residue too short to cover the CDR3 end, so that end is filled in from the germline J gene. The chain recombines TRBV13-1 with TRBJ2-7, with D possibly matching TRBD1 (6 bases). This CDR3 comprises 12 residues. CDR1 NSHNY and CDR2 SYGAGN come from the germline V gene. The V gene lost 4 bases and the J gene lost 3 bases, with 8 bases spanning the gap. Here the CDR3 reads CASSSQGYEQYF. Incomplete CDR3 DNA: TGTGCCAGCAGTTCACAGGGCTATGAACAGTAC.

For this clone: Mouse gene names and germline throughout. The DNA ends 1 residue before the CDR3 does, and the rest of the CDR3 is filled in from the germline J gene. The chain is built from TRBV13-1 and TRBJ1-4; no reliable D call. This CDR3 has 14 residues. V shed 0 bases and J shed 0 bases, with 3 bases lying between them. Germline values: CDR1 NSHNY, CDR2 SYGAGN. This CDR3 is CASSDGVSNERLFF. The covered CDR3 bases are TGTGCCAGCAGTGATGGAGTTTCCAACGAAAGATTATTT.

Points on this clone: The listed genes are named as in mouse. The CDR3 is cut off 1 residue early in the read; its end comes from the germline J gene. V gene TRBV1 combines with J gene TRBJ2-4; 11 bases align to TRBD2. The germline V gene has CDR1 NSQYPW and CDR2 LRSPGD (reference sequence). The CDR3 extends over 15 amino acids. The ends lost 4 bases at V and 1 base at J; junction bases unmatched: 1. The CDR3 sequence: CTCSVTGGGQNTLYF. The sequenced CDR3 bases are TGCACCTGCAGTGTGACTGGGGGGGGTCAAAACACCTTGTAC. The variable domain in full, with the rest retrieved from reference TRBV1 and TRBJ2-4, is VTLLEQNPRWRLVPRGQAVNLRCILKNSQYPWMSWYQQDLQKQLQWLFTLRSPGDKEVKSLPGADYLATRVTDTELRLQVANMSQGRTLYCTCSVTGGGQNTLYFGAGTRLSVL.

This clone was seen only once. Mouse gene names and germline throughout. Sequencing ends 1 residue short of the CDR3 end; the germline J gene provides the rest. This chain connects TRBV24 to TRBJ2-4; D is possibly TRBD1 (5 bases). This CDR3 has 14 amino acids. Trimming cost V 3 bases and J 1 base, with 8 bases left between them. CDR1 KGHTA and CDR2 FRNEEI come from the germline V gene. Here the CDR3 reads CASSLRGGQNTLYF. The sequenced part of the CDR3 DNA is TGTGCCAGCAGTCTAAGGGGTGGTCAAAACACCTTGTAC.

To note about this clone: Mouse germline and gene names are used. Read coverage stops 1 residue before the CDR3 terminus; the germline J gene supplies the remainder. The chain has TRBV1 and TRBJ1-6; D gene uncertain. TRBJ1-6 is an ORF, and what it does is uncertain. Trimming took 6 bases from V and 1 from J, leaving 7 bases between them. CDR1 and CDR2 (germline): NSQYPW, LRSPGD (reference sequence). This CDR3 has 14 residues. The CDR3 sequence: CTCRQPSYNSPLYF. The covered CDR3 bases are TGCACCTGCAGACAGCCGTCCTATAATTCGCCCCTCTAC.